The 29 T cell receptor beta chains in this list originate from one sample, sequenced in a study of CD8+ T cells in alopecia areata. RNA was isolated and reverse transcribed to cDNA, the sequencing template. This table comes from immunoSEQ multiplex PCR, and its TCRdb copy is limited to in-frame clones, with some not included. The sample includes about 120,000 clones, more than 40% of them seen just once. Treatment described: oral pan-JAK inhibitor, 5-10 mg twice daily. Source: CD4+ T cells sorted from blood, taken at week 4, from a patient treated with tofacitinib. The source of these receptors is a human donor with alopecia areata.

The chain carries TRBV4-1 and TRBJ2-6; 10 nucleotides align to TRBD1. V trimming: 4 bases; J trimming: 4 bases; junction bases outside the gene matches: 7. The CDR3 loop spans 17 amino acids. CDR1 is MGHRA, CDR2 YSYEKL, per germline. DNA for the CDR3: TGCGCCAGCAGCCTAAGACAGGGGGCGGCCGGGGCCAACGTCCTGACTTTC. It encodes CASSLRQGAAGANVLTF.

The sample holds a few counts of this clone. The rearrangement uses TRBV7-9 and TRBJ2-1, with D tentatively TRBD2 (5 bases). CDR3 length equals 13 residues. The germline V gene encodes CDR1 SEHNR and CDR2 FQNEAQ (reference sequence). Between the trimmed V and J ends, which lost 1 base and 10 bases, there was a span of 11 bases. CDR3 in amino acids: CASSLGGEREQFF. For the CDR3, the DNA is TGTGCCAGCAGCTTAGGGGGAGAGAGAGAGCAGTTCTTC.

The CDR3 DNA reads TGTGCCTGGAGTGTCATCAATAGCAATCAGCCCCAGCATTTT. Translation: CAWSVINSNQPQHF. The chain employs TRBV30 and TRBJ1-5; D unclear. This CDR3 contains 14 residues. V was clipped by 0 bases and J by 0 bases, with 6 bases between them. Germline V gene lookup returns CDR1 GTSNPN and CDR2 SVGIG (reference sequence). Full variable domain (remainder filled in from reference TRBV30 and TRBJ1-5): SQTIHQWPATLVQPVGSPLSLECTVEGTSNPNLYWYRQAAGRGLQLLFYSVGIGQISSEVPQNLSASRPQDRQFILSSKKLLLSDSGFYLCAWSVINSNQPQHFGDGTRLSIL.

V is TRBV29-1 and J is TRBJ1-4; D is ambiguous. Per germline, CDR1 SQVTM and CDR2 ANQGSEA. The V and J ends lost 2 bases and 5 bases respectively, with 6 bases between them. This CDR3 has 12 residues. The CDR3 spells CSVEMGNEKLFF. CDR3 coding DNA: TGCAGCGTTGAAATGGGGAATGAAAAACTGTTTTTT.

The chain recombines TRBV4-1 with TRBJ2-7, with TRBD2 identical over 7 bases. CDR3 length equals 14 residues. CDR1 MGHRA and CDR2 YSYEKL come from the germline V gene. With 8 bases clipped from V and 0 bases from J, the junction kept 7 bases outside the gene matches. CDR3 amino acids: CASRGTIYSYEQYF. The CDR3 DNA sequence: TGCGCCAGCCGCGGGACTATCTACTCCTACGAGCAGTACTTC.

This clone was counted only a few times. DNA for the CDR3: TGTGCCAGCAGATCTAACAGGGGGTACGGCGAGCAGTACTTC. This codes for CASRSNRGYGEQYF. The genes are TRBV11-2 and TRBJ2-7, with 8 bases that match TRBD1. The CDR3 is made up of 14 amino acids. Trimming took 6 bases from V and 6 from J; bases not matched to a gene: 10. Germline CDR1 and CDR2: SGHAT and FQNNGV.

The rearrangement links TRBV4-1 to TRBJ2-6; D may be TRBD1 (7 bases). Trimming took off 3 bases at V and 4 bases at J, with 13 bases between the two ends. The CDR3 is 16 amino acids. Germline-derived CDR1 and CDR2 are MGHRA and YSYEKL. The CDR3 region is CASSHGRGVGANVLTF. CDR3 nucleotide sequence: TGCGCCAGCAGCCACGGCAGGGGGGTAGGGGCCAACGTCCTGACTTTC.

The chain recombines TRBV5-1 with TRBJ2-3; D is unclear. This CDR3 region has 14 residues. The germline V and J ends were trimmed by 0 bases and 4 bases, with 9 bases remaining between them. Germline CDR1 is SGHRS and CDR2 is YFSETQ. The CDR3 loop is CASSLVAGSDTQYF. In DNA form, the CDR3 reads TGCGCCAGCAGCTTGGTGGCCGGATCAGATACGCAGTATTTT. Together with reference TRBV5-1 and TRBJ2-3, the CDR3 gives the full variable domain: KAGVTQTPRYLIKTRGQQVTLSCSPISGHRSVSWYQQTPGQGLQFLFEYFSETQRNKGNFPGRFSGRQFSNSRSEMNVSTLELGDSALYLCASSLVAGSDTQYFGPGTRLTVL.

The V and J genes are TRBV5-1 and TRBJ2-3; 12 bases map to TRBD2. The CDR3 is 16 residues long. Germline assignment: CDR1 SGHRS and CDR2 YFSETQ. With V trimmed by 4 bases and J by 2 bases, 5 bases remained unmatched. In DNA, the CDR3 is TGCGCCAGCAGCGCCGGGACTAGCGGGCTCACAGATACGCAGTATTTT. It yields the protein CASSAGTSGLTDTQYF.

The chain has TRBV7-2 and TRBJ1-6; D is perhaps TRBD1 (5 bases). Germline assignment: CDR1 SGHTA and CDR2 FQGNSA. The V end was cut by 8 bases, the J end by 14 bases, with 13 bases between. This CDR3 comprises 11 residues. The CDR3 bases are TGTGCCAGCGGGAACAGGTGGGCCCTCCACTTT. It translates to CASGNRWALHF. The full variable domain, its missing parts supplied by reference TRBV7-2 and TRBJ1-6, is GAGVSQSPSNKVTEKGKDVELRCDPISGHTALYWYRQSLGQGLEFLIYFQGNSAPDKSGLPSDRFSAERTGGSVSTLTIQRTQQEDSAVYLCASGNRWALHFGNGTRLTVT.

This clone has just a few counts. This chain joins TRBV7-9 and TRBJ2-7, with a weak D call TRBD1 (5 bases). The CDR3 is made up of 13 amino acids. The germline V gene has CDR1 SEHNR and CDR2 FQNEAQ (reference sequence). The V end was cut by 1 base, the J end by 7 bases, with 11 bases between. The DNA of the CDR3 is TGTGCCAGCAGCTTAGTCGGGCAGGGAGAGCAGTACTTC. The encoded protein is CASSLVGQGEQYF.

V and J are TRBV6-5 and TRBJ2-7, with 7 bases lining up with TRBD1. The CDR3 sequence is 13 residues long. Germline lookup yields CDR1 MNHEY and CDR2 SVGAGI. V dropped 8 bases and J dropped 2; count of bases not matched to a gene: 6. The CDR3 is CASRKGTAYEQYF. Here the CDR3 DNA reads TGTGCCAGCCGCAAGGGGACAGCCTACGAGCAGTACTTC.

The chain employs TRBV7-9 and TRBJ1-2; D is perhaps TRBD1 (5 bases). V lost 5 bases and J lost 7, with 11 bases in between. From germline, CDR1 is SEHNR and CDR2 FQNEAQ (reference sequence). The CDR3 contains 12 residues. The CDR3 loop reads CASSQGDIGYTF. CDR3 DNA sequence: TGTGCCAGCAGCCAGGGTGATATTGGCTACACCTTC.

The V and J genes are TRBV7-9 and TRBJ1-2; 7 nucleotides match TRBD1. V dropped 5 bases and J dropped 4; count of bases not matched to a gene: 7. The CDR3 is 14 amino acids. Germline loops: CDR1 SEHNR, CDR2 FQNEAQ (reference sequence). The chain's CDR3 is CASSRSDRVYGYTF. CDR3 nucleotides: TGTGCCAGCAGCCGATCAGACAGGGTCTATGGCTACACCTTC.

This clone has at least ten counts. The chain joins TRBV7-3 to TRBJ2-5, with D perhaps matching TRBD2 (6 bases). The CDR3 sequence is 14 residues long. Trimming pared 7 bases from V and 4 bases from J, leaving 16 bases between. Germline V gene data show CDR1 as SGHTA and CDR2 as FQGTGA. This chain's CDR3 is CASTRGPGVETQYF. The CDR3 DNA reads as TGTGCCAGCACCCGGGGTCCGGGAGTAGAGACCCAGTACTTC. Looking up the rest from reference TRBV7-3 and TRBJ2-5 gives the full variable domain: GAGVSQTPSNKVTEKGKYVELRCDPISGHTALYWYRQSLGQGPEFLIYFQGTGAADDSGLPNDRFFAVRPEGSVSTLKIQRTERGDSAVYLCASTRGPGVETQYFGPGTRLLVL.

The chain is built from TRBV6-5 and TRBJ1-5; a weak D match, TRBD1 (5 bases). Trimming took off 6 bases at V and 3 bases at J, with 12 bases between the two ends. CDR3 length: 14 amino acids. CDR1 and CDR2 from the germline V gene are MNHEY and SVGAGI. The CDR3 DNA follows: TGTGCCAGCAGCCACGACAGATTCAATCAGCCCCAGCATTTT. It yields the protein CASSHDRFNQPQHF.

This rearrangement joins TRBV19 to TRBJ1-5; TRBD1 matches at 7 bases. The CDR3 loop spans 15 amino acids. Germline V gene data show CDR1 as LNHDA and CDR2 as SQIVND (reference sequence). The trim removed 3 bases at V and 4 bases at J, leaving 6 bases unmatched. In DNA, the CDR3 is TGTGCCAGTAGTATTCAGACAGGGTGGAATCAGCCCCAGCATTTT. This codes for CASSIQTGWNQPQHF.

This clone was recorded at least ten times. The chain combines TRBV5-1 with TRBJ2-3; 11 bases map to TRBD2. J gave up 2 bases and V 0 bases, and 5 bases lay outside the gene matches. Germline CDR1 SGHRS, CDR2 YFSETQ. The CDR3 contains 17 residues. The CDR3 is CASSLAGTSGPTDTQYF. CDR3 DNA: TGCGCCAGCAGCTTGGCCGGGACTAGCGGACCCACAGATACGCAGTATTTT.

V and J are TRBV25-1 and TRBJ1-5; the D is unclear. This CDR3 is 14 amino acids long. Germline V gene lookup returns CDR1 MGHDK and CDR2 SYGVNS. The V end was cut by 1 base, the J end by 7 bases, with 11 bases between. The CDR3, as DNA: TGTGCCAGCAGTGAATTGGGGTTTGGCCAGCCCCAGCATTTT. Translating it yields CASSELGFGQPQHF.

There are a few counts of this clone. The gene calls are TRBV29-1 and TRBJ1-1; no reliable D call. From germline, CDR1 is SQVTM and CDR2 ANQGSEA. The V and J ends lost 6 bases and 3 bases respectively, with 14 bases between them. The CDR3 is 13 amino acids. The DNA of the CDR3 is TGCAGCGTCTCCCGCGAGCCCGACACTGAAGCTTTCTTT. This encodes CSVSREPDTEAFF.

V is TRBV29-1 and J is TRBJ2-3, with D possibly TRBD2 on 6 matching bases. The CDR3 has 14 residues. The germline gives CDR1 SQVTM, CDR2 ANQGSEA. Trimming stripped 7 bases from V and 5 bases from J, with 19 bases between. The CDR3 protein is CSGLGGATGDTQYF. CDR3 nucleotide sequence: TGCAGCGGACTGGGCGGGGCCACCGGAGATACGCAGTATTTT.

The chain has TRBV15 and TRBJ2-1; the D is unclear. The germline CDR1 and CDR2 sequences are LNHNV and YYDKDF (reference sequence). The CDR3 contains 12 residues. The germline V and J ends were trimmed by 1 base and 15 bases, with 13 bases remaining between them. CDR3 sequence (DNA): TGTGCCACCAGCAGAGTTCTAGTTGGTCGGTTCTTC. It encodes CATSRVLVGRFF.

This clone was detected once. V and J are TRBV11-2 and TRBJ1-1; D perhaps matches TRBD1 (5 bases). The CDR3 totals 15 residues. V lost 5 bases and J 1 base, leaving 14 bases between the germline ends. CDR1 SGHAT and CDR2 FQNNGV come from the germline V gene. The CDR3 reads CASSKRGGSNTEAFF. The CDR3 nucleotides read TGTGCCAGCAGCAAGCGCGGGGGGTCGAACACTGAAGCTTTCTTT. Using reference TRBV11-2 and TRBJ1-1 for the parts outside the CDR3, the full variable domain is EAGVAQSPRYKIIEKRQSVAFWCNPISGHATLYWYQQILGQGPKLLIQFQNNGVVDDSQLPKDRFSAERLKGVDSTLKIQPAKLEDSAVYLCASSKRGGSNTEAFFGQGTRLTVV.

Only a few counts were recorded for this clone. This specimen includes other DNA sequences encoding the same CDR3. V usage is TRBV6-5 and J usage is TRBJ2-7; 11 nucleotides agree with TRBD1. J lost 1 base, V lost 4 bases, and 3 bases had no gene match. CDR3 length: 15 amino acids. The germline V gene has CDR1 MNHEY and CDR2 SVGAGI. CDR3 loop: CASSSGTGGSYEQYF. The DNA of the CDR3 is TGTGCCAGCAGTTCCGGGACAGGGGGTTCCTACGAGCAGTACTTC.

This chain connects TRBV15 to TRBJ1-1; D call uncertain. Germline CDR1 reads LNHNV; CDR2 reads YYDKDF (reference sequence). V was shortened by 1 base and J by 4 bases, with 7 bases between the two germline ends. This CDR3 contains 13 residues. The CDR3 nucleotides read TGTGCCACCAGCAGAGGGAAGGCCACTGAAGCTTTCTTT. It specifies CATSRGKATEAFF. Drawing the rest from reference TRBV15 and TRBJ1-1, the complete variable domain is DAMVIQNPRYQVTQFGKPVTLSCSQTLNHNVMYWYQQKSSQAPKLLFHYYDKDFNNEADTPDNFQSRRPNTSFCFLDIRSPGLGDTAMYLCATSRGKATEAFFGQGTRLTVV.

This clone has only a few counts. V gene TRBV29-1 combines with J gene TRBJ1-1; D ambiguous. The ends were cut back, 1 base at V and 0 bases at J, with 9 bases in the middle. Germline values: CDR1 SQVTM, CDR2 ANQGSEA. This CDR3 contains 14 residues. The CDR3 loop is CSVEVPAMNTEAFF. The CDR3 DNA reads TGCAGCGTTGAAGTTCCCGCCATGAACACTGAAGCTTTCTTT.

J is TRBJ2-2 and V is TRBV29-1; a possible D gene is TRBD1 (6 bases). Germline loops: CDR1 SQVTM, CDR2 ANQGSEA. This CDR3 has 12 residues. Trimming took off 6 bases at V and 5 bases at J, with 10 bases between the two ends. The CDR3 coding sequence is TGCAGCGTGGGAACAGGGACCGGGGAGCTGTTTTTT. It translates to CSVGTGTGELFF.

The rearrangement joins TRBV5-4 to TRBJ2-1, with 8 bases matching TRBD2. The germline gives CDR1 SGHNT, CDR2 YYREEE (reference sequence). V lost 4 bases, J lost 8 bases, and 11 bases stayed unmatched. The CDR3 length is 15 residues. CDR3 sequence reads: CASSRSAGGQDEQFF. The CDR3 DNA sequence: TGTGCCAGCAGCCGCTCTGCGGGGGGCCAGGATGAGCAGTTCTTC.

The V gene is TRBV30, the J gene TRBJ1-2, with 10 nucleotides matching TRBD1. V gave up 2 bases and J gave up 5 bases; unmatched junction bases: 5. This CDR3 is 14 amino acids long. From germline, CDR1 is GTSNPN and CDR2 SVGIG (reference sequence). CDR3 sequence reads: CAWSLRDRGYGYTF. CDR3 in DNA: TGTGCCTGGAGTCTCCGGGACAGGGGTTATGGCTACACCTTC.